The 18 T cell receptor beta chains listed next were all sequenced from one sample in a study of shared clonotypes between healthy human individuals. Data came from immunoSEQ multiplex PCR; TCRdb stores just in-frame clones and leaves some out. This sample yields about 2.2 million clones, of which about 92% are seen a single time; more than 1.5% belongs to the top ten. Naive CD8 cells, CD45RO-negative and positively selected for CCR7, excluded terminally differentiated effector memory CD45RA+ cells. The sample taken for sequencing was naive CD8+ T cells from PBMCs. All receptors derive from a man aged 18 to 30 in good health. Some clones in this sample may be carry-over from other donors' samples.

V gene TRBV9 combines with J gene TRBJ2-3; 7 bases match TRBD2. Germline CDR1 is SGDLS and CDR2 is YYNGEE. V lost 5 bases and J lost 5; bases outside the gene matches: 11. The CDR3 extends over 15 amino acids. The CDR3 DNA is TGTGCCAGCAGTCTTAGCGGGTGGGAGGGAGATACGCAGTATTTT. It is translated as CASSLSGWEGDTQYF.

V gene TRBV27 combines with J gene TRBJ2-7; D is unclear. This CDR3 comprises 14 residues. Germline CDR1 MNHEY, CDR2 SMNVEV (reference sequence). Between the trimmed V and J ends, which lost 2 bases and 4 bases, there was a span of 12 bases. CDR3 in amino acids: CASSLRPLGYEQYF. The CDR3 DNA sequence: TGTGCCAGCAGTTTAAGGCCATTAGGTTACGAGCAGTACTTC.

CDR3 DNA sequence: TGTGCCAGTAGTATGGGCACAATTTACAATGAGCAGTTCTTC. Protein product: CASSMGTIYNEQFF. The rearrangement uses TRBV19 and TRBJ2-1; D is undetermined. Trimming took off 3 bases at V and 4 bases at J, with 10 bases between the two ends. The CDR3 is made up of 14 amino acids. Germline CDR1 is LNHDA and CDR2 is SQIVND (reference sequence).

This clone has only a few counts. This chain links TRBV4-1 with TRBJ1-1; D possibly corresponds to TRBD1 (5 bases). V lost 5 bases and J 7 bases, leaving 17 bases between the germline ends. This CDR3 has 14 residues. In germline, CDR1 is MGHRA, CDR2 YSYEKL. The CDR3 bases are TGCGCCAGCAGCTCTAGGCGGGGGACGTTTGAAGCTTTCTTT. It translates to CASSSRRGTFEAFF.

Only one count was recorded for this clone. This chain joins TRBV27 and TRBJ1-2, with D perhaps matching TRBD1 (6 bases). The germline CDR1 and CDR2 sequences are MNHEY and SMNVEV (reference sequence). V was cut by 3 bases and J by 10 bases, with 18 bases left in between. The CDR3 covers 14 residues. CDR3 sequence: CASSFRDTGSHYTF. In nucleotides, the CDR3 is TGTGCCAGCAGTTTCCGGGACACTGGATCCCACTACACCTTC.

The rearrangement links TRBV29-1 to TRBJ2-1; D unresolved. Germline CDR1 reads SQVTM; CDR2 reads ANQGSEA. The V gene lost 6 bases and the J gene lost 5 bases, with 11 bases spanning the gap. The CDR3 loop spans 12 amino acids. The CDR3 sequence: CSVAELDNEQFF. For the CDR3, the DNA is TGCAGCGTGGCCGAGTTGGACAATGAGCAGTTCTTC.

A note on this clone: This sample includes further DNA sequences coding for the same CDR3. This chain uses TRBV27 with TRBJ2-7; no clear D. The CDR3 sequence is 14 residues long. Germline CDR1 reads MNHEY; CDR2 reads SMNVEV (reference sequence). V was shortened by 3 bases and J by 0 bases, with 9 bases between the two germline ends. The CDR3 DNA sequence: TGTGCCAGCAGTTTGGCTAGGTCCTCCTACGAGCAGTACTTC. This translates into CASSLARSSYEQYF.

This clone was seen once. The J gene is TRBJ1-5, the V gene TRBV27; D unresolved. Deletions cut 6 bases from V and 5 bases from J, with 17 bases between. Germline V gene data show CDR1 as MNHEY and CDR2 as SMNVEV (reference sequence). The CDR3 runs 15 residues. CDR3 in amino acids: CASRFTQDGDQPQHF. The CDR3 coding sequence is TGTGCCAGCAGGTTCACCCAGGACGGAGATCAGCCCCAGCATTTT.

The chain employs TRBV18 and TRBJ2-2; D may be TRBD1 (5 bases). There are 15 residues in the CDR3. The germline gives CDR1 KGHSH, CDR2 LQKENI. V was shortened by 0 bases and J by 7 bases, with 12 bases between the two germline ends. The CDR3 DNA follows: TGTGCCAGCTCACCACCGTCAGGGCGAGGCGGGGAGCTGTTTTTT. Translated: CASSPPSGRGGELFF.

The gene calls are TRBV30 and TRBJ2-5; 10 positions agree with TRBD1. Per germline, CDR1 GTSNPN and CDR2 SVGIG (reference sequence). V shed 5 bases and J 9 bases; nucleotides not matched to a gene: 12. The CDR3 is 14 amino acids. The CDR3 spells CAWRDRGEGESQYF. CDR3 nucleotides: TGTGCCTGGCGGGACAGGGGTGAGGGGGAGTCCCAGTACTTC.

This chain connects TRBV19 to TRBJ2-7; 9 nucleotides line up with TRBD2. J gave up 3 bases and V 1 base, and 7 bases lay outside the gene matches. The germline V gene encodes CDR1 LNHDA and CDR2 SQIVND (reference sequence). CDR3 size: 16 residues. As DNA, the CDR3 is TGTGCCAGTAGTATAGGGCTAGCGGGACGCTTCTACGAGCAGTACTTC. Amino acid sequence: CASSIGLAGRFYEQYF.

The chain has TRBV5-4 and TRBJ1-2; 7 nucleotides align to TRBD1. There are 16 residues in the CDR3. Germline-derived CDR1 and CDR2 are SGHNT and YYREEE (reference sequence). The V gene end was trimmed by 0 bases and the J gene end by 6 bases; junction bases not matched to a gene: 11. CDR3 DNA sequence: TGTGCCAGCAGCTTGGAGGTAGGGGGCGCGATGGATGGCTACACCTTC. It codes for CASSLEVGGAMDGYTF.

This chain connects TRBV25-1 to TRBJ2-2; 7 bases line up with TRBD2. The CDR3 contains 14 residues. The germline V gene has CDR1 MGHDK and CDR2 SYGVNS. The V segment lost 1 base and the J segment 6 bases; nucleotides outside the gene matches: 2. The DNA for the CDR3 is TGTGCCAGCAGTGAATGGGGAGGGGCCGGGGAGCTGTTTTTT. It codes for CASSEWGGAGELFF. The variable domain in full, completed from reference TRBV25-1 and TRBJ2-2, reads EADIYQTPRYLVIGTGKKITLECSQTMGHDKMYWYQQDPGMELHLIHYSYGVNSTEKGDLSSESTVSRIRTEHFPLTLESARPSHTSQYLCASSEWGGAGELFFGEGSRLTVL.

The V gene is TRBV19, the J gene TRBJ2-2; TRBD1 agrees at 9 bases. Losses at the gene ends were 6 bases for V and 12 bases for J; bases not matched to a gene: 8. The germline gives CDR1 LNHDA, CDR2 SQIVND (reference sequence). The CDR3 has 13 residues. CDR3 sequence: CASSVLGTGQLFF. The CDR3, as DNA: TGTGCCAGTAGCGTACTGGGGACAGGGCAGCTGTTTTTT.

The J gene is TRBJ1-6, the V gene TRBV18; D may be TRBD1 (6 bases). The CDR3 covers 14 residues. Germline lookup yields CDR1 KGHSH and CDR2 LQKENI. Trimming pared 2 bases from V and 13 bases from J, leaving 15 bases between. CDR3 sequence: CASSPGTFGLPLHF. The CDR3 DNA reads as TGTGCCAGCTCACCAGGGACATTCGGTTTGCCCCTCCACTTT.

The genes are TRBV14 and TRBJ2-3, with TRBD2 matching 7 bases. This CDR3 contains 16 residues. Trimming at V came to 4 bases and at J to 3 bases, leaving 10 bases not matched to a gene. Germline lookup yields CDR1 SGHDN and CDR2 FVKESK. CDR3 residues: CASSPNPSGGTDTQYF. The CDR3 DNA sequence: TGTGCCAGCAGCCCAAACCCTAGCGGAGGGACAGATACGCAGTATTTT.

The CDR3 bases are TGTGCCAGCAGCTTGGGGACTAGCGGGAGGGCCAACGAGCAGTACTTC. Translating gives CASSLGTSGRANEQYF. The V gene is TRBV5-4, the J gene TRBJ2-7, with TRBD2 identical over 15 bases. There are 16 residues in the CDR3. Germline trimming cut 0 bases from V and 5 bases from J; bases unmatched to any gene: 3. Germline CDR1 SGHNT, CDR2 YYREEE (reference sequence).

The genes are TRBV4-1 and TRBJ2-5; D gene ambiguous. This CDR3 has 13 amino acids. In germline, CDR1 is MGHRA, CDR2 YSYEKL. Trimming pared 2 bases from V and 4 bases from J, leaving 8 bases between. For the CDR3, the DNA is TGCGCCAGCAGCCAACGTCATCGAGAGACCCAGTACTTC. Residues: CASSQRHRETQYF.